These T cell receptor beta chains were read from a single sample in a study of blood T cells in healthy people across ages. TCRdb reanalysed the 5' RACE reads using MiXCR and keeps one entry per CDR3 protein. The sample consists of around 850,000 distinct CDR3 sequences, under 40% of them appearing once. The sequencing input was blood. All receptors derive from a man aged 18 to 30 in good health. CDR3s include the opening cysteine and the closing phenylalanine or tryptophan. The D gene is left open where the match is weak. Clone size is stated in some rows and not others, as once, few, many or a class when expanded.

>TRBJ1-4|NA|TRBV6-5|NA
TGTGCCAGCAGGCCGACAGGAAGTGCAACTAATGAAAAACTGTTTTTT
CASRPTGSATNEKLFF
>TRBJ2-5|TRBD1|TRBV7-8|NA
TGTGCCAGCAGCTTAGGCTTAGGGGGACAGTCGTACGAGACCCAGTACTTC
CASSLGLGGQSYETQYF
>TRBJ2-3|NA|TRBV12-3/TRBV12-4|many
TGTGCCAGCAGTTTCACTAGTCAACCCACAGATACGCAGTATTTT
CASSFTSQPTDTQYF
>TRBJ1-1|NA|TRBV7-2|NA
TGTGCCAGCAGCCCACCCCCGGGTGGGATTAACACTGAAGCTTTCTTT
CASSPPPGGINTEAFF
>TRBJ2-1|NA|TRBV29-1|few
TGCAGCGTTGGTTCTAGCTCCTACAATGAGCAGTTCTTC
CSVGSSSYNEQFF
>TRBJ2-2|TRBD2|TRBV12-3/TRBV12-4|NA
TGTGCCAGCAGTACTAGCGGGAGGAACACCGGGGAGCTGTTTTTT
CASSTSGRNTGELFF
>TRBJ1-6|NA|TRBV28|NA
TGTGCCAGCTCCTTATCGACAGGTTATAATTCACCCCTCCACTTT
CASSLSTGYNSPLHF
>TRBJ2-7|TRBD1|TRBV5-6|NA
TGTGCCAGCAGCTTTGGGCCAGGGGGCTCCTACGAGCAGTACTTC
CASSFGPGGSYEQYF
>TRBJ2-1|TRBD2|TRBV2|NA
TGTGCCAGCAGGGAACTAGCGGGGGGATACAATGAGCAGTTCTTC
CASRELAGGYNEQFF
>TRBJ1-5|NA|TRBV20-1|NA
TGCAGTGCTAGGATAAAGACAGATCCCAGCAATCAGCCCCAGCATTTT
CSARIKTDPSNQPQHF
>TRBJ2-7|TRBD1|TRBV5-1|few
TGCGCCAGCAGGTCCGGGACAGTAGCCTCCTACGAGCAGTACTTC
CASRSGTVASYEQYF
>TRBJ2-5|TRBD1|TRBV7-3|NA
TGTGCCAGCAGCTTAGTTGGGACAGTCAAGGCAGAGACCCAGTACTTC
CASSLVGTVKAETQYF
>TRBJ1-5|NA|TRBV27|NA
TGTGCCAGCAGGCGGTTAGGCAGAAATCAGCCCCAGCATTTT
CASRRLGRNQPQHF
>TRBJ2-1|TRBD2|TRBV14|NA
TGTGCCAGCAGCCGCGTTGGGAGGACTAGGAAAGAGACCCAGTTCTTC
CASSRVGRTRKETQFF
>TRBJ1-2|NA|TRBV4-1|few
TGCGCCAGCAGCCAAGAGGGTCTGAGGGGAAGGAATGGCTACACCTTC
CASSQEGLRGRNGYTF
>TRBJ2-7|NA|TRBV7-9|few
TGTGCCAGCAGCTTGAGGGGCTATTATGACGAGCAGTACTTC
CASSLRGYYDEQYF
>TRBJ1-4|NA|TRBV6-5|NA
TGTGCCAGCAGTTCCCGGCAAGGAACTAATGAAAAACTGTTTTTT
CASSSRQGTNEKLFF
>TRBJ2-1|TRBD2|TRBV12-3/TRBV12-4|NA
TGTGCCAGCAGTTATTTCCCTCTAGCGGGGGGGCCGGTTGAGCAGTTCTTC
CASSYFPLAGGPVEQFF
>TRBJ2-5|TRBD1|TRBV4-1|NA
TGCGCCAGCAGCCAACCCGGACAGGGAGTGCAAGAGACCCAGTACTTC
CASSQPGQGVQETQYF
>TRBJ2-2|NA|TRBV5-1|NA
TGCGCCAGCAGCCTGGACACTACGAACACCGGGGAGCTGTTTTTT
CASSLDTTNTGELFF
>TRBJ2-5|TRBD1|TRBV20-1|NA
TGCAGTGCCGAACCTCCGGGACAGGGTATCAGTGAGCAGTACTTC
CSAEPPGQGISEQYF
>TRBJ2-5|NA|TRBV20-1|NA
TGCAGTGCTGGACACAGGGTAGAGACCCAGTACTTC
CSAGHRVETQYF
>TRBJ2-1|TRBD1|TRBV6-2/TRBV6-3|NA
TGTGCCAGCAGTTACTCCCGACAGGGGCAAGAGACCCAGTTCTTC
CASSYSRQGQETQFF
>TRBJ2-7|NA|TRBV2|few
TGTGCCAGCAGCAAAACCCCGGGGGAGATCTACGAGCAGTACTTC
CASSKTPGEIYEQYF
>TRBJ1-4|NA|TRBV21-1|NA
TGTGCCAGCAGCAAAGGAGGGGAGAATGAAAAACTGTTTTTT
CASSKGGENEKLFF
>TRBJ1-1|NA|TRBV5-6|NA
TGTGCCAGCAGCTTGGGGTTCCCGACTGAAGCTTTCTTT
CASSLGFPTEAFF
>TRBJ1-2|NA|TRBV29-1|many
TGCAGCGTTGACGCGGGGCCTAACTATGGCTACACCTTC
CSVDAGPNYGYTF
>TRBJ2-3|TRBD1|TRBV12-3/TRBV12-4|few
TGTGCCAGCAGTGGGGGGACAGGGGATGTGAATACGCAGTATTTT
CASSGGTGDVNTQYF
>TRBJ2-5|NA|TRBV27|NA
TGTGCCAGCAGTCTCGACCAAGACAGTAGGGAGACCCAGTACTTC
CASSLDQDSRETQYF
>TRBJ2-1|TRBD2|TRBV14|NA
TGTGCCAGCAGCCAACGGACTAGCGGTTACAATGAGCAGTTCTTC
CASSQRTSGYNEQFF
>TRBJ2-1|TRBD2|TRBV6-2/TRBV6-3|few
TGTGCCAGCAGTGACCGACTAGCGGGAGGGGGTGAGCAGTTCTTC
CASSDRLAGGGEQFF
>TRBJ2-1|NA|TRBV7-2|NA
TGTGCCAGCAGCTTACAGGCTAGCACCTACAATGAGCAGTTTTTC
CASSLQASTYNEQFF
>TRBJ2-3|TRBD2|TRBV20-1|few
TGCAGTGCTAGCGCGGGGGGCACAGATACGCAGTATTTT
CSASAGGTDTQYF
>TRBJ1-4|NA|TRBV12-3/TRBV12-4|NA
TGTGCCAGCAGCTCGGGTCCCACGGATGAAAAACTGTTTTTT
CASSSGPTDEKLFF
>TRBJ2-5|TRBD1|TRBV18|few
TGTGCCAGCTCACCAGACTTTCCAGGGGGCTCTATAGAGACCCAGTACTTC
CASSPDFPGGSIETQYF
>TRBJ2-2|TRBD2|TRBV20-1|few
TGCAGTCCCCAGACTAGCGGGAGTACCGGGGAGCTGTTTTTT
CSPQTSGSTGELFF
>TRBJ2-3|NA|TRBV7-2|few
TGTGCCAGCAGCATTAGGGGGGCAGATACGCAGTATTTT
CASSIRGADTQYF
>TRBJ1-2|NA|TRBV12-3/TRBV12-4|many
TGTGCCAGCAGTCCGGGCCCCCTTGGCTACACCTTC
CASSPGPLGYTF
>TRBJ1-4|TRBD1|TRBV5-5|NA
TGTGCCAGCAGGGACGGACAGGCAACTAATGAAAAACTGTTTTTT
CASRDGQATNEKLFF
>TRBJ1-2|NA|TRBV7-2|many
TGTGCCAGCAGATCTAGAGCAAACTATGGCTACACCTTC
CASRSRANYGYTF
>TRBJ2-2|NA|TRBV2|few
TGTGCCAGCAAGGCCACTTCGAACACCGGGGAGTTGTTTTTT
CASKATSNTGELFF
>TRBJ2-1|TRBD1|TRBV7-9|many
TGTGCCAGCAGCCGGGACAGGGAGGCGTTAGGTTCCTACAATGAGCAGTTCTTC
CASSRDREALGSYNEQFF
>TRBJ2-1|NA|TRBV6-5|few
TGTGCCAGCAGTGACGGCAGGGAAAATGAGCAGTTCTTC
CASSDGRENEQFF